This T cell receptor (beta chain) was documented in a study of T cells in Graves' hyperthyroidism and ophthalmopathy. This CDR3 comprises 14 residues. V gave up 1 base and J gave up 9 bases; unmatched junction bases: 3. Germline CDR1 reads MNHNS; CDR2 reads SASEGT. The CDR3 regions of TCR beta were amplified from RNA transcripts. The study used the HTBI primer set for a first-round RT-PCR of the TCR CDR3. TCRdb independently ran MiXCR on the multiplex PCR reads; one entry per CDR3 protein. The repertoire includes around 690,000 distinct CDR3 sequences, 17% of them detected once, and roughly 15% sits in the top ten. This clonotype was counted ten times or more.

The clonotype was recovered from a man between 45 and 60 years old with Graves' hyperthyroidism. Sequencing was carried out using blood. The chain employs TRBV6-1 and TRBJ1-6, with 7 bases fitting TRBD1. The DNA of the CDR3 is TGTGCCAGCAGTGAAGTAGGGGGCAGTTCACCCCTCCACTTT. This codes for CASSEVGGSSPLHF.